Sequencing of this T cell receptor (beta chain) was carried out in a study of blood T cell repertoires in COVID-19. In the study overall: Donors in the United States, Italy and Spain gave samples during acute or convalescent COVID-19.

The CDR3 is 16 amino acids. CDR1 SGHRS and CDR2 YFSETQ come from the germline V gene. Trimming removed 4 bases at V and 4 bases at J, with 17 bases between. In the authors' methods: Cell counts per sample came from amplifying reference gene primers. Profiled with immunoSEQ multiplex PCR; TCRdb holds only in-frame clones, not every one. V and J calls and clone size follow that table, whereas D and trimming were derived from the DNA. The sample lists about 150,000 clones, 80% to 90% seen once, with 2% to 2.5% in the top ten. The sequencing sample was made of peripheral blood. This sequence was found in a man aged 50 to 60 with active COVID-19. The J gene is TRBJ2-2, the V gene TRBV5-1; tentatively, D is TRBD2 (6 bases). CDR3: CASSLRGGDLTGELFF. The DNA of the CDR3 is TGCGCCAGCAGCCTGAGAGGCGGGGACCTCACCGGGGAGCTGTTTTTT.